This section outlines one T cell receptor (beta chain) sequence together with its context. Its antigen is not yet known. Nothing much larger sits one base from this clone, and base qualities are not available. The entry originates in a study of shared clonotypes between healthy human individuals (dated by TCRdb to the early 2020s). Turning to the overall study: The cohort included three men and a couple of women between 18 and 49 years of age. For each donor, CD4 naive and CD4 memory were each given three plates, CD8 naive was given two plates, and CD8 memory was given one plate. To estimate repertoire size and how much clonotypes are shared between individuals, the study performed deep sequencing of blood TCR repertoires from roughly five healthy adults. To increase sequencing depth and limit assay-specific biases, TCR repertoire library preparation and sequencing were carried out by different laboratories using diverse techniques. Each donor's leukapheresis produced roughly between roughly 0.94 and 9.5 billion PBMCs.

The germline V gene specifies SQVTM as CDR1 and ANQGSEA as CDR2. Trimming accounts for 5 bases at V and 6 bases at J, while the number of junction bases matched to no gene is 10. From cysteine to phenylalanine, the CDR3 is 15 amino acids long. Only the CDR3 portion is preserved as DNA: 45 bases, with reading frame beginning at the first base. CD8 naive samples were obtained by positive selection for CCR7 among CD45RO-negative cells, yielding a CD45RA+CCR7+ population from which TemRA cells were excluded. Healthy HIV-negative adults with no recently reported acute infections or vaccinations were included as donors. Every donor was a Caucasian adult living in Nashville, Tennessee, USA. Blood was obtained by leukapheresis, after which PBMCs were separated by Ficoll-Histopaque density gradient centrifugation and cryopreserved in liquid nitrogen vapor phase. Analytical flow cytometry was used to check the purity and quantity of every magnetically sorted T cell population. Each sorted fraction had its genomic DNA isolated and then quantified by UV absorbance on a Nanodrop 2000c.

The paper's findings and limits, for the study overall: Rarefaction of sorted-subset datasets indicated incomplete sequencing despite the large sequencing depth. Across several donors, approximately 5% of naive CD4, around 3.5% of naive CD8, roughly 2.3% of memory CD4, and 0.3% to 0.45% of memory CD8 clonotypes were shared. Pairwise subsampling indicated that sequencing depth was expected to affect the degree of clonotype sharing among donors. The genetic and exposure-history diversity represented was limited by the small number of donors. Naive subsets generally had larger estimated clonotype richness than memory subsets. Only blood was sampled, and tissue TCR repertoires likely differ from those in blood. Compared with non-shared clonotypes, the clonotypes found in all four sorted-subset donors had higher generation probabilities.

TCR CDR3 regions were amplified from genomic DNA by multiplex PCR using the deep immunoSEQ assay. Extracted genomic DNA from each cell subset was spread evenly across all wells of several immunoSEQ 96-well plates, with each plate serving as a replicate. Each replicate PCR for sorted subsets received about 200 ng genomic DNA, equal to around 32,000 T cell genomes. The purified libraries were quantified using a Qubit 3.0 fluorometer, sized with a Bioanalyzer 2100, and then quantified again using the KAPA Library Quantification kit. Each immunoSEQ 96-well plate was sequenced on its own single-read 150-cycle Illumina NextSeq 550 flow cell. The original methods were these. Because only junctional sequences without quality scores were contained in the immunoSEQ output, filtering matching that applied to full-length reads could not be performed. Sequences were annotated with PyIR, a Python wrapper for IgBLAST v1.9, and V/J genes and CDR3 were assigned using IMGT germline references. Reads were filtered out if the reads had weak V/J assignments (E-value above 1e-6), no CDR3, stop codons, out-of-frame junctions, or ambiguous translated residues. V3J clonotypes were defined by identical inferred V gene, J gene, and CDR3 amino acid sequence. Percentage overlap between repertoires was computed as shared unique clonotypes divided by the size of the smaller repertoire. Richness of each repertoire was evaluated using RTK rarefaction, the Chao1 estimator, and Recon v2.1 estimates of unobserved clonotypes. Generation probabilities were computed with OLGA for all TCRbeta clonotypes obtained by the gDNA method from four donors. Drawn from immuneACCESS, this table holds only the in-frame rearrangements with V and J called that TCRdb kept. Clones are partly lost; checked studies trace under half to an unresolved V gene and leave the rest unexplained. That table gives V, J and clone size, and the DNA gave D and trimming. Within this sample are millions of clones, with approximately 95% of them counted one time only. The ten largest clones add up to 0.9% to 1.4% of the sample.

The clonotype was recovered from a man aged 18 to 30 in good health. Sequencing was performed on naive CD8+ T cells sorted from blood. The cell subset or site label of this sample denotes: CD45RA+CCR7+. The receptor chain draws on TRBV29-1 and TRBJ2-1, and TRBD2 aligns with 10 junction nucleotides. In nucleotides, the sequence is TGCAGCGTTCGAATGAGCGGGAGGGCCCCCAATGAGCAGTTCTTC. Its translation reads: CSVRMSGRAPNEQFF.